This TCR beta chain is drawn from a study of EBV T-cell therapy then PD-1 blockade in nasopharyngeal carcinoma. Method: immunoSEQ multiplex PCR; TCRdb's copy keeps in-frame clones and lacks some. The sample has 20,000 or so clones; around four fifths are singletons. Per the germline V gene, CDR1 is LNHNV and CDR2 is YYDKDF (reference sequence). The CDR3 sequence is 13 residues long. V was clipped by 8 bases and J by 4 bases, with 15 bases between them. The sample's time point: 266 days after commencement of treatment, after nivolumab therapy. Specified treatment: AdE1-LMPpoly-expanded autologous EBV-specific T-cell therapy followed by anti-PD-1 nivolumab. Of note for this clone: Its antigen is as yet unknown.

The sequence was obtained from a man aged 40-49 years with nasopharyngeal carcinoma. The sequenced sample was CD8+ T cells from blood, obtained around day 240 from a patient whose treatment included autologous EBV-specific T cells and nivolumab. The chain combines TRBV15 with TRBJ2-7; D is possibly TRBD2 (5 bases). The CDR3 bases are TGTGCCACCCGTCCGGACTTAAAATACGAGCAGTACTTC. Translating gives CATRPDLKYEQYF.